The rows below give T cell receptor beta chains drawn from one sample of a study of T cells in Graves' hyperthyroidism and ophthalmopathy. TCRdb fed the multiplex PCR reads into MiXCR, producing one record per CDR3 protein. The sample holds about 500,000 distinct CDR3 sequences, 15% to 20% seen once. The sample was blood. The receptors were gathered from a young woman with Graves' ophthalmopathy. The CDR3 runs from the conserved cysteine through the conserved F or W. The D gene is left open where the match is weak. Expanded clones get a size class; other rows say once, few or many, or leave the size out.

j_call d_call clone_size v_call cdr3_nt cdr3_aa
TRBJ2-1 - many TRBV27 TGTGCCAGCAGTTTTGGTGGGAACAATGAGCAGTTCTTC CASSFGGNNEQFF
TRBJ1-1 - - TRBV19 TGTGCCAGTAGGCTCGCCGGGACGGAGGAAGCTTTCTTT CASRLAGTEEAFF
TRBJ2-3 TRBD2 many TRBV30 TGTGCCTGGAGGGTTTCCGGGACTAGCGTCAGGGATACGCAGTATTTT CAWRVSGTSVRDTQYF
TRBJ1-1 - - TRBV19 TGTGCCAGTAGTAAGGAGGTTGGGGGCCCAAACACTGAAGCTTTCTTT CASSKEVGGPNTEAFF
TRBJ2-1 - - TRBV3-1 TGTGCCAGCAGCCAATTCTCCGGCGTCGCCGATGAGCAGTTCTTC CASSQFSGVADEQFF
TRBJ2-1 TRBD1 few TRBV5-1 TGCGCCAGCAGCCGGGGACAGAATTTAGACAATGAGCAGTTCTTC CASSRGQNLDNEQFF
TRBJ2-2 TRBD1 - TRBV6-5 TGTGCCAGCAGTTTACAGGGGGCCGGGGAGCTGTTTTTT CASSLQGAGELFF
TRBJ2-7 TRBD1 many TRBV7-2 TGTGCCAGCAGCCGATTCCAGGGGGCAGTCTACGAGCAGTACTTC CASSRFQGAVYEQYF
TRBJ1-2 - - TRBV6-5 TGTGCCAGCAGTTACTCAGTAGGTTCTAACTATGGCTACACCTTC CASSYSVGSNYGYTF
TRBJ2-7 TRBD2 few TRBV27 TGTGCCAGCAGTACCGGGACTAGCGGCCGGACTTTCTCCTACGAGCAGTACTTC CASSTGTSGRTFSYEQYF
TRBJ2-7 - many TRBV6-9 TGTGCCAGCAGTTACTCCGGGTTAAATCAGAATTACTCCTACGAGCAGTACTTC CASSYSGLNQNYSYEQYF
TRBJ1-2 TRBD1 - TRBV10-3 TGTGCCATCGCCGACAGGGGAAATGACTACACCTTC CAIADRGNDYTF
TRBJ2-4 - - TRBV15 TGTGCCACCAGCAGGAAAAGGGGAGTGGGGCAAAACATTCAGTACTTC CATSRKRGVGQNIQYF
TRBJ2-2 TRBD2 - TRBV6-1 TGTGCCAGCAGTGAAACTAGCGGGGACGGAACCGGGGAGCTGTTTTTT CASSETSGDGTGELFF
TRBJ1-2 - many TRBV30 TGTGCCTGGACAGGGACCACATCTAACTATGGCTACACCTTC CAWTGTTSNYGYTF
TRBJ2-1 - few TRBV7-9 TGTGCCAGCAGCTTAGTAACCAGAATCAATGAGCAGTTCTTC CASSLVTRINEQFF
TRBJ2-5 - many TRBV20-1 TGCAGTGCTAGAGATGGGGCCCCTCAAGAGACCCAGTACTTC CSARDGAPQETQYF
TRBJ1-2 - many TRBV20-1 TGCAGTGCTAGACGGGACATCTATGGCTACACCTTC CSARRDIYGYTF
TRBJ2-7 - many TRBV20-1 TGCAGTGCCCGGGGAAGGAGGGGGGTCGAGCAGTACTTC CSARGRRGVEQYF
TRBJ1-2 - many TRBV28 TGTGCCAGCAGTTTGTACGAACTTCATAACTATGGCTACACCTTC CASSLYELHNYGYTF
TRBJ2-3 - - TRBV9 TGTGCCAGCAGCGAGATGGGGGAGTGGGGCGCAGATACGCAGTATTTT CASSEMGEWGADTQYF
TRBJ1-2 - few TRBV30 TGTGCCTGGAGTGGATCCCTCGCACAATTCAGCTACAACTATGGCTACACCTTC CAWSGSLAQFSYNYGYTF
TRBJ1-2 - many TRBV11-2 TGTGCCAGCAGCTCGGACGGTGGCTACACCTTC CASSSDGGYTF
TRBJ2-2 TRBD2 few TRBV20-1 TGCAGTGCCCTAGCGGGGGGTGCGAACACCGGGGAGCTGTTTTTT CSALAGGANTGELFF
TRBJ2-7 TRBD1 many TRBV2 TGTGCCAGCAGTGAAGCAGCCGGGACAGCGTCCTACGAGCAGTACTTC CASSEAAGTASYEQYF
TRBJ2-7 - - TRBV11-2 TGTGCCAGCAGCTTAGATGCGGCTAATTACGAGCAGTACTTC CASSLDAANYEQYF
TRBJ1-6 - - TRBV9 TGTGCCAGCAGCGGGGGTGCCCCGGATTCACCCCTCCACTTT CASSGGAPDSPLHF
TRBJ2-2 - - TRBV29-1 TGCAGCGTGTTCATCGGGGAGCTGTTTTTT CSVFIGELFF
TRBJ2-1 - many TRBV7-8 TGTGCCAGCAGCTTAGACTGGTGGGGGGAGCAGTTCTTC CASSLDWWGEQFF
TRBJ1-1 TRBD1 many TRBV2 TGTGCCAGCAGCGATAGAGACAGGGAGAACACTGAAGCTTTCTTT CASSDRDRENTEAFF
TRBJ2-5 - - TRBV12-3/TRBV12-4 TGTGCCAGCAGGCGGGGTTTGGAGACCCAGTACTTC CASRRGLETQYF
TRBJ2-1 TRBD2 - TRBV11-2 TGTGCCAGCAGCTTCGACCTAGCGGACGTAAACTACAATGAGCAGTTCTTC CASSFDLADVNYNEQFF
TRBJ1-2 - - TRBV12-3/TRBV12-4 TGTGCCAGCAGTTACCGACAGAGCTATGGCTACACCTTC CASSYRQSYGYTF
TRBJ2-1 TRBD2 - TRBV6-1 TGTGCCAGCAGGGTAGAGGGACTAGCGGGAGGGTACAATGAGCAGTTCTTC CASRVEGLAGGYNEQFF
TRBJ2-5 - many TRBV20-1 TGCAGTGCTGATCAGAGGCAAGAGACCCAGTACTTC CSADQRQETQYF
TRBJ1-1 TRBD1 many TRBV11-1 TGTGCCAGCAGCACTCACGGGACAGTGAACACTGAAGCTTTCTTT CASSTHGTVNTEAFF
TRBJ2-3 - few TRBV4-1 TGCGCCAGCAGCCAAGAAGGGGATACGCAGTATTTT CASSQEGDTQYF
TRBJ2-1 - - TRBV9 TGTGCCAGCAGCGTAGAAGGCACGAACTACAATGAGCAGTTCTTC CASSVEGTNYNEQFF
TRBJ2-7 - - TRBV3-2 TGTGCCAGCAGCCCCTCGACAGGGGTCTCCTACGAGCAGTACTTC CASSPSTGVSYEQYF
TRBJ2-7 TRBD1 many TRBV6-1 TGTGCCAGCAGTTGGGACAGGGCGGGAGAGCAGTACTTC CASSWDRAGEQYF
TRBJ2-1 - many TRBV27 TGTGCCAGCAGTTTAGCCCCCTACAATGAGCAGTTCTTC CASSLAPYNEQFF
TRBJ1-6 - many TRBV6-5 TGTGCCAGCAGTTCGTTACCCAATAATTCACCCCTCCACTTT CASSSLPNNSPLHF
TRBJ2-2 - - TRBV19 TGTGCCAGTAGTATAGGCGAGTTTGCGGGACCCGGGGAGCTGTTTTTT CASSIGEFAGPGELFF
TRBJ2-3 - many TRBV5-5 TGTGCCAGCAGCTTCGGTGGTACGGGAACGGATACGCAGTATTTT CASSFGGTGTDTQYF
TRBJ2-3 - many TRBV7-9 TGTGCCAGCAGCGTGGTGGGCCGGGATACGCAGTATTTT CASSVVGRDTQYF
TRBJ1-1 - many TRBV5-1 TGCGCCAGCAGCCTGCTCCCGGAGAACACTGAAGCTTTCTTT CASSLLPENTEAFF
TRBJ2-7 - many TRBV2 TGTGCCAGCAGTGTAAGACTTCCTTACTACGAGCAGTACTTC CASSVRLPYYEQYF
TRBJ1-1 - few TRBV20-1 TGCAGTGCTGGAGATCCCGGTTCAACCCTTGAAGCTTTCTTT CSAGDPGSTLEAFF
TRBJ2-1 - few TRBV7-9 TGTGCCAGCAGCTTAGATGGTGAACACAATGAGCAGTTCTTC CASSLDGEHNEQFF
TRBJ2-1 - many TRBV30 TGTGCCTGGGAGGCGGCGCTACAGAGCTCCTACAATGAGCAGTTCTTC CAWEAALQSSYNEQFF
TRBJ1-4 - many TRBV6-1 TGTGCCAGCAGTTATGGTAGAGGGGAAAAACTGTTTTTT CASSYGRGEKLFF
TRBJ1-4 - few TRBV4-2 TGTGCCAGCAGCCAAGATGAAGCTGCAACTAATGAAAAACTGTTTTTT CASSQDEAATNEKLFF